The present T cell receptor (beta chain) was sequenced within a study of T cell repertoires in ileal Crohn's disease. Study-wide findings and caveats: Clonal expansions were more frequent in active smokers than non-smokers at surgery.

Libraries were prepared by immunoSEQ multiplex PCR; TCRdb keeps only in-frame clonotypes and omits some of them. The data hold roughly 4,000 clones, with 82% observed a single time. About this clone: The target antigen is unknown.

V shed 4 bases and J 4 bases; nucleotides not matched to a gene: 6. Germline CDR1 and CDR2: SGHRS and YFSETQ. The CDR3 consists of 14 residues. The rearrangement uses TRBV5-1 and TRBJ2-5; 8 nucleotides align to TRBD2. The source is an adult with Crohn's disease. What was sequenced was ileal tissue. CDR3 in amino acids: CASSHTAGGETQYF. The CDR3 DNA is TGCGCCAGCAGCCATACGGCGGGAGGAGAGACCCAGTACTTC. Drawing the rest from reference TRBV5-1 and TRBJ2-5, the complete variable domain is KAGVTQTPRYLIKTRGQQVTLSCSPISGHRSVSWYQQTPGQGLQFLFEYFSETQRNKGNFPGRFSGRQFSNSRSEMNVSTLELGDSALYLCASSHTAGGETQYFGPGTRLLVL.